This T cell receptor (beta chain) stems from a study of cytomegalovirus exposure and HLA in healthy donors. Vbeta (60) and Jbeta (13) primers were used in the PCR. This table comes from immunoSEQ multiplex PCR, and its TCRdb copy is limited to in-frame clones, with some not included. The sample records around 140,000 clones, 80% being singletons. Study-wide results and caveats: The study assumed roughly uniform donor sequencing depth for presence/absence analyses. Three chains linked to CMV were shown in vitro to be specific for CMV antigens.

Concerning this clone: Its matching antigen is unknown.

The CDR3 covers 14 residues. V lost 0 bases to trimming and J lost 2 bases, with 8 bases between them. The germline V gene has CDR1 SGHRS and CDR2 YFSETQ. V and J are TRBV5-1 and TRBJ2-5; D unclear. This sequence was found in a man aged 50-60 years in good health and CMV-seronegative. Sequences were obtained from PBMCs. In DNA form, the CDR3 reads TGCGCCAGCAGCTTGGACCCAGGACAAGAGACCCAGTACTTC. It codes for CASSLDPGQETQYF.